This passage covers 16 T cell receptor beta chains from one sample sequenced in a study of blood T cell repertoires in COVID-19. The method was immunoSEQ multiplex PCR; TCRdb's version includes in-frame clones alone and lacks a portion of them. The sample lists some 700,000 clones, just under 90% occurring once. Sequenced input: peripheral blood. The origin of the receptors is a woman aged 18-35 years with acute or convalescent COVID-19.

J is TRBJ1-1 and V is TRBV30; weak D call: TRBD1 (6 bases). V lost 4 bases and J 3 bases, leaving 12 bases between the germline ends. Germline CDR1 and CDR2: GTSNPN and SVGIG (reference sequence). This CDR3 has 13 amino acids. CDR3 DNA sequence: TGTGCCTGGACTCAGGGGAGAGACACTGAAGCTTTCTTT. Protein product: CAWTQGRDTEAFF.

The rearrangement links TRBV5-5 to TRBJ1-5, with 9 bases lining up with TRBD1. Germline CDR1 reads SGHKS; CDR2 reads YYEKEE (reference sequence). This CDR3 comprises 15 residues. V lost 5 bases and J lost 4; bases outside the gene matches: 7. The CDR3 DNA follows: TGTGCCAGCAGTACTTCCGGGACAGGGAATCAGCCCCAGCATTTT. This translates into CASSTSGTGNQPQHF.

In this sample, this clone turned up once. This chain uses TRBV18 with TRBJ2-7; tentatively, D is TRBD1 (6 bases). The CDR3 totals 15 residues. The germline V gene encodes CDR1 KGHSH and CDR2 LQKENI. V shed 2 bases and J shed 7 bases, with 18 bases lying between them. CDR3 sequence (DNA): TGTGCCAGCTCACCATTCAGGGGCAGGCTAGGGGAGCAGTACTTC. Translation: CASSPFRGRLGEQYF.

Remarks on this clone: This specimen includes other DNA sequences encoding the same CDR3. The V and J genes are TRBV27 and TRBJ1-5, with D possibly being TRBD1 (6 bases). Germline CDR1 reads MNHEY; CDR2 reads SMNVEV (reference sequence). The CDR3 has 14 residues. The V end was cut by 5 bases, the J end by 3 bases, with 11 bases between. The CDR3, as DNA: TGTGCCAGCAGTCTACAGGGATACAATCAGCCCCAGCATTTT. Encoded protein: CASSLQGYNQPQHF.

The rearrangement joins TRBV5-5 to TRBJ1-4, with D possibly TRBD1 on 5 matching bases. CDR3 size: 13 residues. The V gene's germline CDR1 is SGHKS and CDR2 YYEKEE (reference sequence). Trimming stripped 4 bases from V and 8 bases from J, with 12 bases between. The CDR3 loop is CASSPPGGEKLFF. The CDR3 region has the DNA TGTGCCAGCAGCCCGCCGGGGGGAGAAAAACTGTTTTTT.

The J gene is TRBJ1-2, the V gene TRBV5-5; 8 bases are shared with TRBD1. From germline, CDR1 is SGHKS and CDR2 YYEKEE (reference sequence). The CDR3 extends over 16 amino acids. The V gene end was trimmed by 4 bases and the J gene end by 5 bases; junction bases not matched to a gene: 13. DNA of the CDR3: TGTGCCAGCAGCGTGGGCGACAATCAGGGGGCATATGGCTACACCTTC. Its protein product is CASSVGDNQGAYGYTF. Supplemented by reference TRBV5-5 and TRBJ1-2, the full variable domain reads DAGVTQSPTHLIKTRGQQVTLRCSPISGHKSVSWYQQVLGQGPQFIFQYYEKEERGRGNFPDRFSARQFPNYSSELNVNALLLGDSALYLCASSVGDNQGAYGYTFGSGTRLTVV.

The rearrangement links TRBV7-9 to TRBJ1-1; D gene unclear. The CDR3 has 11 amino acids. V lost 5 bases, J lost 7 bases, and 8 bases lay in between. Per germline, CDR1 SEHNR and CDR2 FQNEAQ (reference sequence). The CDR3: CASSGLIEAFF. CDR3 sequence (DNA): TGTGCCAGCAGCGGCCTGATTGAAGCTTTCTTT.

V is TRBV18 and J is TRBJ1-1, with D perhaps TRBD1 (6 bases). Germline CDR1 KGHSH, CDR2 LQKENI. The CDR3 has 14 amino acids. Deletions cut 6 bases from V and 1 base from J, with 12 bases between. CDR3 loop: CASSPRTANTEAFF. CDR3 nucleotides: TGTGCCAGCTCTCCCCGGACAGCGAACACTGAAGCTTTCTTT.

The V gene is TRBV27, the J gene TRBJ2-7; 7 nucleotides line up with TRBD2. Germline-derived CDR1 and CDR2 are MNHEY and SMNVEV (reference sequence). The CDR3 consists of 14 residues. J was trimmed by 3 bases and V by 5 bases; bases with no gene match: 7. DNA for the CDR3: TGTGCCAGCAGTGAAGCGGGACGGAACTACGAGCAGTACTTC. It encodes CASSEAGRNYEQYF.

The CDR3, as DNA: TGTGCCAGCAGTGTGGGGCCTAACTATGGCTACACCTTC. Translation: CASSVGPNYGYTF. The chain is built from TRBV25-1 and TRBJ1-2; TRBD1 is a possible D gene (5 bases). Germline V gene data show CDR1 as MGHDK and CDR2 as SYGVNS. The CDR3 is 13 residues long. V was trimmed by 4 bases and J by 0 bases, leaving 6 bases between them.

The rearrangement joins TRBV5-4 to TRBJ2-6, with D unresolved. The CDR3 covers 15 residues. CDR1 SGHNT and CDR2 YYREEE come from the germline V gene (reference sequence). The ends were cut back, 0 bases at V and 0 bases at J, with 4 bases in the middle. The CDR3 reads CASSLVSSGANVLTF. CDR3 sequence (DNA): TGTGCCAGCAGCTTGGTGAGCTCTGGGGCCAACGTCCTGACTTTC. The full variable domain, completed using reference TRBV5-4 and TRBJ2-6, is ETGVTQSPTHLIKTRGQQVTLRCSSQSGHNTVSWYQQALGQGPQFIFQYYREEENGRGNFPPRFSGLQFPNYSSELNVNALELDDSALYLCASSLVSSGANVLTFGAGSRLTVL.

This clone was found once. The chain's CDR3 is CASSREVENEQFF. CDR3 nucleotide sequence: TGTGCCAGCAGTCGGGAGGTAGAAAATGAGCAGTTCTTC. The rearrangement links TRBV27 to TRBJ2-1, with TRBD2 identical over 7 bases. Germline V gene sequence: CDR1 MNHEY, CDR2 SMNVEV (reference sequence). The CDR3 loop spans 13 amino acids. V lost 5 bases, J lost 7 bases, and 5 bases stayed unmatched.

Comment on this clone: The same CDR3 is also encoded by other DNA sequences in this sample. The chain uses TRBV27 and TRBJ1-1; D not certain. Germline loops: CDR1 MNHEY, CDR2 SMNVEV (reference sequence). The CDR3 is 11 amino acids. The germline V and J ends were trimmed by 5 bases and 4 bases, with 5 bases remaining between them. The CDR3 loop reads CASSRGTEAFF. CDR3 coding DNA: TGTGCCAGCAGTCGAGGCACTGAAGCTTTCTTT.

With respect to this clone: The sample carries other DNA sequences with the same CDR3. This chain connects TRBV6-5 to TRBJ1-1, with 7 bases aligning to TRBD1. With 0 bases clipped from V and 5 bases from J, the junction kept 3 bases outside the gene matches. The CDR3 covers 14 residues. Per the germline V gene, CDR1 is MNHEY and CDR2 is SVGAGI. The DNA of the CDR3 is TGTGCCAGCAGTTACTCGGCAGGGGGGACTGAAGCTTTCTTT. Translated, it gives CASSYSAGGTEAFF.

Only one count was recorded for this clone. The chain couples TRBV19 to TRBJ1-1, with 9 bases identical to TRBD1. The CDR3 runs 13 residues. The ends lost 4 bases at V and 3 bases at J; junction bases unmatched: 0. CDR1 LNHDA and CDR2 SQIVND come from the germline V gene (reference sequence). In DNA form, the CDR3 reads TGTGCCAGTAGTAGGGACAGGGACACTGAAGCTTTCTTT. The encoded protein is CASSRDRDTEAFF.

This clone has more than one count but fewer than ten. V is TRBV5-1 and J is TRBJ1-1; unclear D gene. Germline values: CDR1 SGHRS, CDR2 YFSETQ. CDR3 length: 13 amino acids. V shed 6 bases and J shed 5 bases, with 14 bases lying between them. In DNA, the CDR3 is TGCGCCAGCAAGGGAACCCCGGGGACTGAAGCTTTCTTT. Translating gives CASKGTPGTEAFF.